The 12 T cell receptor beta chains given below trace back to one sample, sequenced in a study of cytomegalovirus exposure and HLA in healthy donors. With 60 Vbeta and 13 Jbeta primers, the PCR was carried out. Sequenced by immunoSEQ multiplex PCR; TCRdb stores in-frame clones only, minus some. The table has around 220,000 clones, about 75% seen once. The sequencing input was PBMCs. The receptors here all came from a woman in her 30s in good health and CMV-seronegative.

The rearrangement joins TRBV6-5 to TRBJ1-5; D gene uncertain. The ends were cut back, 6 bases at V and 6 bases at J, with 12 bases in the middle. Germline V gene sequence: CDR1 MNHEY, CDR2 SVGAGI. CDR3 length equals 13 residues. CDR3 region: CASSHTDLQPQHF. CDR3 coding DNA: TGTGCCAGCAGCCACACAGACCTTCAGCCCCAGCATTTT.

The chain recombines TRBV19 with TRBJ2-1, with TRBD2 matching 7 bases. The CDR3 is 15 residues long. Germline values: CDR1 LNHDA, CDR2 SQIVND (reference sequence). Losses at the gene ends were 3 bases for V and 8 bases for J; bases not matched to a gene: 10. The DNA of the CDR3 is TGTGCCAGTAGTATCGGCGCGGGAGAATTCGATGAGCAGTTCTTC. This codes for CASSIGAGEFDEQFF.

V usage is TRBV7-8 and J usage is TRBJ1-2; 7 bases are a match to TRBD1. V gave up 4 bases and J gave up 4 bases; unmatched junction bases: 3. The CDR3 contains 13 residues. Germline V lookup: CDR1 SGHVS, CDR2 FQNEAQ. The CDR3 loop reads CASSSGQRYGYTF. The CDR3 DNA sequence: TGTGCCAGCAGCTCGGGACAGCGCTATGGCTACACCTTC.

The chain carries TRBV7-9 and TRBJ2-7; possible D gene TRBD1, 5 bases. The V end lost 5 bases, the J end lost 5 bases, and 7 bases lay between the germline ends. Germline V CDR1 and CDR2: SEHNR, FQNEAQ (reference sequence). This CDR3 spans 11 amino acids. CDR3 nucleotide sequence: TGTGCCAGCAGCGTCAGGGACGAGCAGTACTTC. This codes for CASSVRDEQYF.

CDR3 sequence (DNA): TGTGCCAGCAGTCGGGGGACTAGCACAGATACGCAGTATTTT. The encoded protein is CASSRGTSTDTQYF. This chain joins TRBV6-1 and TRBJ2-3; D is perhaps TRBD2 (6 bases). V lost 5 bases, J lost 0 bases, and 9 bases lay in between. Germline V lookup: CDR1 MNHNS, CDR2 SASEGT. The CDR3 covers 14 residues.

This sequence joins TRBV29-1 and TRBJ1-5; D not certain. Germline CDR1 and CDR2: SQVTM and ANQGSEA. V dropped 4 bases and J dropped 0 bases, with 7 bases sitting between them. CDR3 length: 13 residues. CDR3 residues: CSVGPGSNQPQHF. As DNA, the CDR3 is TGCAGCGTTGGGCCAGGTAGCAATCAGCCCCAGCATTTT.

V and J are TRBV19 and TRBJ1-1; 8 positions agree with TRBD1. The CDR3 has 17 residues. Germline V lookup: CDR1 LNHDA, CDR2 SQIVND (reference sequence). The ends lost 3 bases at V and 2 bases at J; junction bases unmatched: 11. DNA of the CDR3: TGTGCCAGTAGTATTGCGGAGAACAGGGGGGAAAACACTGAAGCTTTCTTT. This gives the protein CASSIAENRGENTEAFF.

This clone was seen a few times. The chain links TRBV30 to TRBJ1-1, with TRBD1 as a possible D gene (6 bases). Germline-derived CDR1 and CDR2 are GTSNPN and SVGIG (reference sequence). V dropped 0 bases and J dropped 3 bases, with 8 bases sitting between them. This CDR3 contains 13 residues. For the CDR3, the DNA is TGTGCCTGGAGTGTAGGGGGGGACACTGAAGCTTTCTTT. Its translation: CAWSVGGDTEAFF.

The V call is TRBV9, the J call TRBJ2-2, with 9 bases identical to TRBD2. Germline-derived CDR1 and CDR2 are SGDLS and YYNGEE. The CDR3 sequence is 17 residues long. V lost 1 base, J lost 5 bases, and 9 bases stayed unmatched. This chain's CDR3 is CASSVFSGGRGTGELFF. The CDR3 nucleotides read TGTGCCAGCAGCGTATTTAGCGGGGGTAGAGGAACCGGGGAGCTGTTTTTT.

V usage is TRBV21-1 and J usage is TRBJ2-1; no DNA check was done on the table's D call, TRBD2. TRBV21-1 is a documented pseudogene. The CDR3 has 14 amino acids. In DNA form, the CDR3 reads TGTGCCAGCAATCTAGCGGGGCCTTACAATGAGCAGTTCTTC. This sequence encodes CASNLAGPYNEQFF.

The chain links TRBV5-1 to TRBJ1-2; D unresolved. Germline V gene data show CDR1 as SGHRS and CDR2 as YFSETQ. This CDR3 spans 14 amino acids. Trimming took off 8 bases at V and 2 bases at J, with 16 bases between the two ends. The CDR3 sequence: CARTGSGGNYGYTF. CDR3 nucleotide sequence: TGCGCCAGGACCGGGAGCGGAGGGAACTATGGCTACACCTTC. Full variable domain (outside the CDR3, taken from reference TRBV5-1 and TRBJ1-2): KAGVTQTPRYLIKTRGQQVTLSCSPISGHRSVSWYQQTPGQGLQFLFEYFSETQRNKGNFPGRFSGRQFSNSRSEMNVSTLELGDSALYLCARTGSGGNYGYTFGSGTRLTVV.

CDR3 nucleotides: TGTGCCAGCAGTGGGCGCAGGGCTAGCGGGAGTTCAGATACGCAGTATTTT. Its protein product is CASSGRRASGSSDTQYF. The gene calls are TRBV7-6 and TRBJ2-3, with TRBD2 matching 10 bases. V lost 6 bases and J lost 4; bases outside the gene matches: 13. Germline assignment: CDR1 SGHVS and CDR2 FNYEAQ. The CDR3 runs to 17 residues.